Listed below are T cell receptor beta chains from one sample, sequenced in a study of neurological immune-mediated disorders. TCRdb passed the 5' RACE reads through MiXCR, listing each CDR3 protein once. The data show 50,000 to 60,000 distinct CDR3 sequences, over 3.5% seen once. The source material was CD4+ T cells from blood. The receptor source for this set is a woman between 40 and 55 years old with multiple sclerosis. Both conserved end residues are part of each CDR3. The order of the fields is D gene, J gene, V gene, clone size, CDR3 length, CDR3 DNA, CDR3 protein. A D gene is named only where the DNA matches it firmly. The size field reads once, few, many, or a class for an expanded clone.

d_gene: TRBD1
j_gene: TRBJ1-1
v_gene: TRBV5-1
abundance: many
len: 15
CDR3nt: TGCGCCAGCAGCTGGACAGGGGCTAGGGGAACTGAAGCTTTCTTT
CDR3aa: CASSWTGARGTEAFF

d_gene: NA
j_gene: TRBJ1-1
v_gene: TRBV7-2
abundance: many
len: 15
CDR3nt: TGTGCCAGCAGCTTAGATGACAGGAGTTACACTGAAGCTTTCTTT
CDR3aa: CASSLDDRSYTEAFF

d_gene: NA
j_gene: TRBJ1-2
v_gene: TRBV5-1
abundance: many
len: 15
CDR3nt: TGCGCCAGCAGCGGGGGGACACCAGCTAACTATGGCTACACCTTC
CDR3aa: CASSGGTPANYGYTF

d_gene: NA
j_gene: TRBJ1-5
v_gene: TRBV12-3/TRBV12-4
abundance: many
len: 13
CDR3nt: TGTGCCAGCAGTCCTCAGGGAAGGCAGCCCCAGCATTTT
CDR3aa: CASSPQGRQPQHF

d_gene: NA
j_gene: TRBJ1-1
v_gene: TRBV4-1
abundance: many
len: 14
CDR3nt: TGCGCCAGCAGCCAAGTTCTTGACAGGCCCGAAGCTTTCTTT
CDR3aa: CASSQVLDRPEAFF

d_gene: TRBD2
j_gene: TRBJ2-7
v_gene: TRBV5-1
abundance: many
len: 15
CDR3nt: TGCGCCAGCAGCTTGTTTAGCGGGGGCCCCTACGAGCAGTACTTC
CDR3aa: CASSLFSGGPYEQYF

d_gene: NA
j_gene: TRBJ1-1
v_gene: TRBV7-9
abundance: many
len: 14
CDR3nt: TGTGCCAGCAGCTTAGTGGGCAGGGACACTGAAGCTTTCTTT
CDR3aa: CASSLVGRDTEAFF

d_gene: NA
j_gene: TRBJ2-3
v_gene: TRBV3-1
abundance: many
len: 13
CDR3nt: TGTGCCAGCAGCCAAAATATAGCAGATACGCAGTATTTT
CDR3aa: CASSQNIADTQYF

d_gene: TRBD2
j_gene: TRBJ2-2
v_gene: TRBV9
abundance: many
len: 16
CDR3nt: TGTGCCAGCACTAAGTCTAGCGGGGGGGCCACCGGGGAGCTGTTTTTT
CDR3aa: CASTKSSGGATGELFF

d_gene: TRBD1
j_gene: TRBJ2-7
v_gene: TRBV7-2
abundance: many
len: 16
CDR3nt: TGTGCCAGCAGCTTATTGGGACAGGGCCCTTCCTACGAGCAGTACTTC
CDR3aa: CASSLLGQGPSYEQYF

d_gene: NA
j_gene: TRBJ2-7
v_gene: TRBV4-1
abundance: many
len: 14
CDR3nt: TGCGCCAGCAGCCAAGTTGCCGGGGCTAACGTTAAGCACTTC
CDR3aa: CASSQVAGANVKHF

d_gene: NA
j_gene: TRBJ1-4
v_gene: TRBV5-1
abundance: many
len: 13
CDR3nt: TGCGCCAGCAGCTGGGGCACCTATGAAAAACTGTTTTTT
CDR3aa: CASSWGTYEKLFF

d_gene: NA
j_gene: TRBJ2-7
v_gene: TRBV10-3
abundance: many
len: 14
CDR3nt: TGTGCCATCAGTGAGGTTCCGGGGTCCAACGAGCAGTACTTC
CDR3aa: CAISEVPGSNEQYF

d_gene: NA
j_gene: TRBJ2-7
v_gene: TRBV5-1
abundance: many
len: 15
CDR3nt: TGCGCCAGCAGCTTGGTGTCTGGAACATCCTACGAGCAGTACTTC
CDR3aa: CASSLVSGTSYEQYF

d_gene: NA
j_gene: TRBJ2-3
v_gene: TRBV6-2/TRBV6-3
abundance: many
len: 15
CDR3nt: TGTGCCAGCAGTTACCCTTTGGCCGAGGGGGATACGCAGTATTTT
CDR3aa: CASSYPLAEGDTQYF

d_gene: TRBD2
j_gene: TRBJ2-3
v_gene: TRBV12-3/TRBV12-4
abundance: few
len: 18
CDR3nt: TGTGCCAGCAGTCGCAACCTCCGACTAGCGGGGGGCACAGATACGCAGTATTTT
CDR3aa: CASSRNLRLAGGTDTQYF

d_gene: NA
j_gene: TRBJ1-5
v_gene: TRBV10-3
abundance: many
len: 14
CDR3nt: TGTGCCATCAGTGAGGACAGAACCGATCAGCCCCAGCATTTT
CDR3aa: CAISEDRTDQPQHF

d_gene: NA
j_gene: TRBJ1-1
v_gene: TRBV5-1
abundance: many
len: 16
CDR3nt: TGCGCCAGCAGCCTTGACAGACCTCTCGAGAACACTGAAGCTTTCTTT
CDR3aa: CASSLDRPLENTEAFF

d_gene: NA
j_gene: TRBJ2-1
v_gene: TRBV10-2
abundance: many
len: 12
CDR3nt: TGCGCCACCGCCTCTACTGGGTACGTGCAGTTCTTC
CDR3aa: CATASTGYVQFF